The rows below give T cell receptor beta chains drawn from one sample of a study of shared clonotypes between healthy human individuals. Sequenced by immunoSEQ multiplex PCR; TCRdb stores in-frame clones only, minus some. Of a few million clones detected, approximately 95% appear once; the ten largest clones hold under 0.45%. Source material: naive CD4+ T cells from PBMCs. The receptors shown here come from a man between 18 and 35 years old in good health. Some clones in this sample may be carry-over from other donors' samples. CDR3s include the opening cysteine and the closing phenylalanine or tryptophan.

CASSPLGGWAQHF	TRBV18	TRBJ1-5
CASSLRSGNLNYGYTF	TRBV5-8	TRBJ1-2
CSVRVSSVETQYF	TRBV29-1	TRBJ2-5
CASSLWERSSYEQYF	TRBV7-9	TRBJ2-7
CASSERLGLGTEAFF	TRBV6-1	TRBJ1-1
CASSLGSPGELFF	TRBV28	TRBJ2-2
CASSPLPGSSSTDTQYF	TRBV5-1	TRBJ2-3
CASSDREYSNQPQHF	TRBV2	TRBJ1-5
CASSFSSAGSNQPQHF	TRBV28	TRBJ1-5
CASRPGTGDSPLHF	TRBV5-4	TRBJ1-6
CARDLPSGQGYGPGNQPQHF	TRBV19	TRBJ1-5
CASSIAAGFGEKLFF	TRBV19	TRBJ1-4
CASNRGVLETQYF	TRBV9	TRBJ2-5
CASSGVAGGGGTQCF	TRBV5-1	TRBJ2-3
CASSFGQAYGYTF	TRBV19	TRBJ1-2
CASSFERVYNEQFF	TRBV11-1	TRBJ2-1
CASSHGGPNTGELFF	TRBV5-4	TRBJ2-2
CASASHRAVGYTF	TRBV6-1	TRBJ1-2
CASARLRGNTIYF	TRBV5-6	TRBJ1-3
CASSQTSEYEQYF	TRBV27	TRBJ2-7
CASSKVDASPGSYNEQFF	TRBV7-2	TRBJ2-1
CASSQSVGNEQFF	TRBV4-1	TRBJ2-1
CASSGHPRGVTDTQYF	TRBV6-1	TRBJ2-3
CASSESRGGDTEAFF	TRBV25-1	TRBJ1-1